The 25 T cell receptor beta chains given below trace back to one sample, sequenced in a study of T cell repertoires in cytomegalovirus infection. In TCRdb, the reads were re-called with MiXCR into one record per CDR3 protein. The repertoire has hundreds of thousands of distinct CDR3 sequences, roughly 15% of them found once; the top ten carry more than 10%. The sample was PBMCs. The receptors derive from a human donor in good health (CMV status not recorded). Some clones in this sample may be carry-over from other donors' samples.

This clonotype was seen at least ten times. V gene TRBV7-9 combines with J gene TRBJ1-6; D gene ambiguous. The CDR3 is 12 residues long. V shed 1 base and J shed 9 bases, with 4 bases lying between them. Germline-derived CDR1 and CDR2 are SEHNR and FQNEAQ (reference sequence). CDR3 nucleotides: TGTGCCAGCAGCTTAGATCTTTCACCCCTCCACTTT. Translated: CASSLDLSPLHF.

The table lists this clonotype with a few counts. The chain joins TRBV12-3 or TRBV12-4 to TRBJ1-3; 8 bases map to TRBD1. The V and J ends lost 5 bases and 1 base, in that order; junction bases with no gene match: 7. This CDR3 has 16 amino acids. The CDR3 protein is CASSTGQGTSGNTIYF. The DNA for the CDR3 is TGTGCCAGCAGTACCGGACAGGGAACATCTGGAAACACCATATATTTT.

This clonotype has at least ten counts. The chain carries TRBV7-8 and TRBJ1-5; D is undetermined. The ends were cut back, 0 bases at V and 1 base at J, with 7 bases in the middle. The CDR3 has 15 residues. Germline CDR1 reads SGHVS; CDR2 reads FQNEAQ. The CDR3 region is CASSLAGRSNQPQHF. The DNA for the CDR3 is TGTGCCAGCAGCTTAGCGGGCAGGAGCAATCAGCCCCAGCATTTT.

This clonotype turned up a few times. This rearrangement joins TRBV4-3 to TRBJ1-6; 7 nucleotides align to TRBD1. CDR1 and CDR2 (germline): LGHNA, YSLEER. This CDR3 region has 18 residues. Losses at the gene ends were 2 bases for V and 3 bases for J; bases not matched to a gene: 10. CDR3 nucleotides: TGCGCCAGCAGCCAATCGGGGGGACAGCCAAACTATAATTCACCCCTCCACTTT. Translated, it gives CASSQSGGQPNYNSPLHF.

The CDR3 nucleotides read TGCAGTGCTTTCCTAGCGGGGGCCAACTCCTACGAGCAGTACTTC. Protein: CSAFLAGANSYEQYF. The V call is TRBV20-1, the J call TRBJ2-7, with TRBD2 matching over 10 bases. The CDR3 is made up of 15 amino acids. Per germline, CDR1 DFQATT and CDR2 SNEGSKA (reference sequence). The junction had 7 bases not matched to a gene; V was cut back by 5 bases and J by 0 bases.

This clonotype was detected many times. The rearrangement links TRBV7-2 to TRBJ1-5, with 7 bases lining up with TRBD1. This CDR3 spans 16 amino acids. The germline V gene encodes CDR1 SGHTA and CDR2 FQGNSA. The trim removed 1 base at V and 3 bases at J, leaving 6 bases unmatched. The CDR3 DNA follows: TGTGCCAGCAGCTTAGTTTGGGACAGCTTCAATCAGCCCCAGCATTTT. The encoded protein is CASSLVWDSFNQPQHF.

This clonotype was counted only a few times. The chain carries TRBV12-3 or TRBV12-4 and TRBJ2-2; maybe TRBD2 (6 bases). V was trimmed by 7 bases and J by 1 base, leaving 10 bases between them. The CDR3 totals 14 residues. The CDR3 spells CASKRGGNTGELFF. CDR3 nucleotide sequence: TGTGCCAGCAAGAGGGGAGGGAACACCGGGGAGCTGTTTTTT.

In this sample, this clonotype turned up many times. The chain links TRBV7-8 to TRBJ2-1; 7 bases are a match to TRBD1. The CDR3 runs 13 residues. The germline gives CDR1 SGHVS, CDR2 FQNEAQ. The J segment lost 5 bases and the V segment lost 9 bases, leaving 7 bases of the junction unmatched. This CDR3 reads CASLQGVNNEQFF. CDR3 sequence (DNA): TGTGCCAGTTTGCAGGGGGTTAACAATGAGCAGTTCTTC.

The chain has TRBV7-8 and TRBJ2-1, with D uncertain. Germline V CDR1 and CDR2: SGHVS, FQNEAQ. The length of the CDR3 is 16 residues. V shed 0 bases and J shed 5 bases, with 14 bases lying between them. In DNA, the CDR3 is TGTGCCAGCAGCTTAGCGCGTCCCAGTTTCGACAATGAGCAGTTCTTC. Its protein is CASSLARPSFDNEQFF.

This clonotype was observed a few times. This sequence joins TRBV6-2 or TRBV6-3 and TRBJ2-7; 9 nucleotides agree with TRBD1. The CDR3 length is 15 residues. The V segment lost 1 base and the J segment 0 bases; nucleotides outside the gene matches: 1. Germline values: CDR1 MNHEY, CDR2 SVGEGT. The CDR3: CASSYWDRVSYEQYF. DNA of the CDR3: TGTGCCAGCAGTTACTGGGACAGGGTCTCCTACGAGCAGTACTTC.

At least ten counts were recorded for this clonotype. The chain has TRBV12-3 or TRBV12-4 and TRBJ1-1; D is perhaps TRBD1 (6 bases). Trimming pared 3 bases from V and 1 base from J, leaving 15 bases between. The length of the CDR3 is 16 residues. CDR3 loop: CASSFWGGHRNTEAFF. CDR3 nucleotides: TGTGCCAGCAGTTTTTGGGGGGGGCACAGGAACACTGAAGCTTTCTTT.

This clonotype was picked up many times. This sequence joins TRBV7-2 and TRBJ1-4; D possibly corresponds to TRBD1 (6 bases). The CDR3 spans 13 residues. V was trimmed by 0 bases and J by 7 bases, leaving 6 bases between them. Germline loops: CDR1 SGHTA, CDR2 FQGNSA. Here the CDR3 reads CASSLAGGEKLFF. The CDR3 DNA reads as TGTGCCAGCAGCTTAGCAGGGGGTGAAAAACTGTTTTTT.

This clonotype occurred many times. CDR3 region: CASSRKGVVTEAFF. CDR3 coding DNA: TGTGCCAGCAGCCGGAAGGGGGTTGTCACTGAAGCTTTCTTT. The chain employs TRBV7-9 and TRBJ1-1; the D gene is possibly TRBD1 (6 bases). V was shortened by 5 bases and J by 4 bases, with 14 bases between the two germline ends. The CDR3 totals 14 residues. Germline V gene sequence: CDR1 SEHNR, CDR2 FQNEAQ (reference sequence).

This clonotype was seen many times. J is TRBJ1-5 and V is TRBV7-2; D might be TRBD1 (6 bases). CDR3 size: 16 residues. The germline V gene has CDR1 SGHTA and CDR2 FQGNSA. V was trimmed by 1 base and J by 0 bases, leaving 10 bases between them. CDR3 loop: CASSLDRAYSNQPQHF. Written as DNA, the CDR3 is TGTGCCAGCAGCTTAGACAGGGCGTATAGCAATCAGCCCCAGCATTTT.

The chain couples TRBV2 to TRBJ1-6; D gene uncertain. Trimming removed 0 bases from V and 4 bases from J, with 4 bases in between. Germline assignment: CDR1 SNHLY and CDR2 FYNNEI. This CDR3 is 14 amino acids long. The CDR3 reads CASSEASYNSPLHF. As DNA, the CDR3 is TGTGCCAGCAGTGAAGCCAGTTATAATTCACCCCTCCACTTT.

This clonotype was seen more than once but under ten times. The CDR3 is CATGGLIVATGELFF. The CDR3 DNA reads TGTGCCACCGGAGGGTTAATCGTAGCGACCGGGGAGCTGTTTTTT. This chain uses TRBV19 with TRBJ2-2, with D possibly TRBD2 on 6 matching bases. Trimming stripped 10 bases from V and 5 bases from J, with 20 bases between. The CDR3 loop spans 15 amino acids. Germline V gene data show CDR1 as LNHDA and CDR2 as SQIVND (reference sequence).

This clonotype was recorded a few times. The chain carries TRBV20-1 and TRBJ1-5; the D gene is possibly TRBD1 (6 bases). Germline CDR1 reads DFQATT; CDR2 reads SNEGSKA (reference sequence). The V gene lost 3 bases and the J gene lost 1 base, with 13 bases spanning the gap. CDR3 size: 15 residues. The CDR3 reads CSARLGGMSNQPQHF. In DNA, the CDR3 is TGCAGTGCTAGGTTAGGGGGGATGAGCAATCAGCCCCAGCATTTT.

This clonotype appeared many times. The CDR3 DNA reads as TGTGCTAGTGGTTTGGCTCGAATTGTGGGCTCCTACAATGAGCAGTTCTTC. Translating gives CASGLARIVGSYNEQFF. This rearrangement joins TRBV12-5 to TRBJ2-1, with no clear D. The germline V gene encodes CDR1 LGHNT and CDR2 FRNRAP. The V and J ends lost 1 base and 0 bases respectively, with 13 bases between them. The CDR3 covers 17 residues.

At least ten counts were recorded for this clonotype. The chain employs TRBV7-2 and TRBJ1-1; D unresolved. The V gene's germline CDR1 is SGHTA and CDR2 FQGNSA. V lost 1 base and J lost 0, with 6 bases in between. This CDR3 contains 14 residues. CDR3 bases: TGTGCCAGCAGCTTAGGGTCCATGAACACTGAAGCTTTCTTT. Its protein is CASSLGSMNTEAFF.

The rearrangement uses TRBV12-3 or TRBV12-4 and TRBJ2-2; 8 positions match TRBD1. CDR3 length: 19 residues. V gave up 2 bases and J gave up 0 bases; unmatched junction bases: 11. Here the CDR3 reads CASSLPSTGAASNTGELFF. In nucleotides, the CDR3 is TGTGCCAGCAGTTTACCCTCGACAGGGGCGGCTTCGAACACCGGGGAGCTGTTTTTT.

This chain joins TRBV20-1 and TRBJ2-3; D could derive from TRBD1 or TRBD2 (5 bases each). Germline assignment: CDR1 DFQATT and CDR2 SNEGSKA (reference sequence). The V and J ends lost 4 bases and 6 bases respectively, with 23 bases between them. This CDR3 contains 16 residues. CDR3 DNA: TGCAGTGCTAAGGTGGGGGTAGTAAATATTTGGGATACGCAGTATTTT. As protein: CSAKVGVVNIWDTQYF.

The chain joins TRBV20-1 to TRBJ2-3; TRBD1 matches at 10 bases. The CDR3 length is 14 residues. V lost 6 bases and J lost 6; bases outside the gene matches: 9. Germline values: CDR1 DFQATT, CDR2 SNEGSKA (reference sequence). CDR3 DNA sequence: TGCAGTGCCCGCGACAGGGGGCGTGCGGATACGCAGTATTTT. Its translation is CSARDRGRADTQYF.

The J gene is TRBJ2-1, the V gene TRBV27; D gene unclear. This CDR3 contains 17 residues. The ends were cut back, 0 bases at V and 0 bases at J, with 12 bases in the middle. The V gene's germline CDR1 is MNHEY and CDR2 SMNVEV (reference sequence). The CDR3 nucleotides read TGTGCCAGCAGTTTATCAGGGCGGAAAAGCTCCTACAATGAGCAGTTCTTC. Its translation: CASSLSGRKSSYNEQFF.

In this sample, this clonotype turned up many times. The V gene is TRBV2, the J gene TRBJ1-1, with TRBD1 identical over 9 bases. Germline CDR1 is SNHLY and CDR2 is FYNNEI. CDR3 length equals 14 residues. V shed 6 bases, J shed 2 bases, and the junction held 4 bases outside the gene matches. The DNA of the CDR3 is TGTGCCAGCAGCGGGGGACAGGGTAACACTGAAGCTTTCTTT. Amino acids: CASSGGQGNTEAFF.

The table lists this clonotype with many counts. V gene TRBV4-2 combines with J gene TRBJ1-2; 7 nucleotides match TRBD1. This CDR3 has 16 residues. V lost 1 base to trimming and J lost 4 bases; unmatched junction nucleotides: 9. Germline loops: CDR1 LGHNA, CDR2 YNFKEQ. The CDR3 DNA reads as TGTGCCAGCAGCCAAGCGCCAGACAGGGCCCTCTATGGCTACACCTTC. It is translated as CASSQAPDRALYGYTF.